A single sample is the source of the 2 T cell receptor beta chains below, sequenced in a study of blood T cell repertoires in COVID-19. Sequencing was performed with immunoSEQ multiplex PCR; in TCRdb, only in-frame clones are kept and a portion is missing. The data contain about 130,000 clones, around nine tenths of them singletons. Sequencing was carried out using peripheral blood. The receptors here all came from a man aged 60 to 69 with COVID-19, enrolled during active disease.

The chain employs TRBV2 and TRBJ1-1, with 7 positions matching TRBD1. The germline gives CDR1 SNHLY, CDR2 FYNNEI. The CDR3 contains 14 residues. Trimming removed 4 bases from V and 6 bases from J; junction bases left unmatched: 8. CDR3 protein: CASSGYRGAPEAFF. In DNA, the CDR3 is TGTGCCAGCAGTGGGTACAGGGGCGCCCCTGAAGCTTTCTTT. The full variable domain, completed using reference TRBV2 and TRBJ1-1, is EPEVTQTPSHQVTQMGQEVILRCVPISNHLYFYWYRQILGQKVEFLVSFYNNEISEKSEIFDDQFSVERPDGSNFTLKIRSTKLEDSAMYFCASSGYRGAPEAFFGQGTRLTVV.

The V and J genes are TRBV6-9 and TRBJ2-7, with a possible D match to TRBD2 (5 bases). V dropped 8 bases and J dropped 6 bases, with 14 bases sitting between them. The CDR3 contains 12 residues. Germline CDR1 and CDR2: MNHGY and SVAAGI. CDR3 coding DNA: TGTGCCAGCCCCACTAGGAAGGGCGAGCAGTACTTC. Its protein is CASPTRKGEQYF.